This T cell receptor (beta chain) is drawn from a study of CD8 T cells in ankylosing spondylitis. This clonotype came up many times. Its antigen is unknown. In making TCR beta libraries, quantitative 5'-RACE with molecular barcodes was used. TCRdb analysed the 5' RACE reads with MiXCR anew, one entry per CDR3 protein. The table lists roughly 64,000 distinct CDR3 sequences, roughly 6.2% of them singletons, with 5% in the top ten. Study-wide findings and caveats: As for the disease-linked clones, they showed a CD8+ phenotype and occurred at relatively low frequencies in peripheral blood. Certain motif variants had earlier been reported in reactive arthritis synovial fluid and blood.

The length of the CDR3 is 16 residues. Trimming removed 1 base from V and 0 bases from J; junction bases left unmatched: 2. The TCR comes from a male donor with ankylosing spondylitis. The chain uses TRBV12-3 or TRBV12-4 and TRBJ2-4; the match to TRBD1 covers 8 bases. Sequenced sample: synovial fluid, either unsorted or a sorted T cell fraction (not recorded which). CDR3 in amino acids: CASSLGQGLAKNIQYF. CDR3 DNA: TGTGCCAGCAGTTTAGGACAGGGGCTAGCCAAAAACATTCAGTACTTC.